A single sample is the source of the 32 T cell receptor beta chains below, sequenced in a study of beta chain features in type 1 diabetes. Notes on the study in general: TCRB CDR3s from Type 1 diabetes patients were moderately but significantly shorter in all four CD4+ subsets.

Their cognate antigens are unknown. Of the isolated RNA, all was reverse transcribed, and so the sequenced material was expressed TCRB transcripts. Measured with immunoSEQ multiplex PCR; TCRdb has only the in-frame clones, and not every one. The data hold about 160,000 clones, with around 7.9% observed a single time. Sequences were obtained from central memory CD4+ T cells from blood. These receptors came from a man aged 18 to 30 with type 1 diabetes.

The chain joins TRBV9 to TRBJ1-3; D uncertain. CDR1 is SGDLS and CDR2 is YYNGEE in the germline V gene. V gave up 4 bases and J gave up 3 bases, with 8 bases separating them. The CDR3 consists of 13 residues. This CDR3 is CASSPNDGNTIYF. The CDR3 DNA reads TGTGCCAGCAGCCCTAATGATGGAAACACCATATATTTT. Using reference TRBV9 and TRBJ1-3 for the parts outside the CDR3, the full variable domain is DSGVTQTPKHLITATGQRVTLRCSPRSGDLSVYWYQQSLDQGLQFLIQYYNGEERAKGNILERFSAQQFPDLHSELNLSSLELGDSALYFCASSPNDGNTIYFGEGSWLTVV.

The gene calls are TRBV5-1 and TRBJ1-4; no reliable D call. CDR1 is SGHRS and CDR2 is YFSETQ in the germline V gene. The CDR3 has 15 amino acids. Trimming left V 3 bases short and J 5 bases short, with 14 bases between. The CDR3 DNA is TGCGCCAGCAGCTCACTACCGGGTCACAATGAAAAACTGTTTTTT. Its translation: CASSSLPGHNEKLFF.

This clone was observed a handful of times. The DNA of the CDR3 is TGTGCCAGCAGTTCTCTAGCGGGGAGTAATGAGCAGTTCTTC. Its translation is CASSSLAGSNEQFF. The chain couples TRBV27 to TRBJ2-1; 9 positions agree with TRBD2. V lost 4 bases and J lost 7; bases outside the gene matches: 5. Germline V gene lookup returns CDR1 MNHEY and CDR2 SMNVEV (reference sequence). This CDR3 has 14 amino acids.

This clone came up many times. This chain connects TRBV28 to TRBJ1-1; 7 bases agree with TRBD1. V was pared by 6 bases and J by 3 bases, with 13 bases of the junction left unmatched. In germline, CDR1 is MDHEN, CDR2 SYDVKM. The CDR3 loop spans 16 amino acids. The chain's CDR3 is CASSLITGVMDTEAFF. The CDR3 region has the DNA TGTGCCAGCAGCCTAATCACAGGGGTCATGGACACTGAAGCTTTCTTT.

V usage is TRBV6-5 and J usage is TRBJ2-7, with a possible D match to TRBD2 (6 bases). The CDR3 covers 13 residues. Trimming pared 6 bases from V and 4 bases from J, leaving 13 bases between. The germline CDR1 and CDR2 sequences are MNHEY and SVGAGI. The CDR3 coding sequence is TGTGCCAGCAGGGAGGGCCCCGTTTACGAGCAGTACTTC. Its translation is CASREGPVYEQYF.

The chain has TRBV27 and TRBJ2-1; TRBD2 matches at 12 bases. The V gene end was trimmed by 4 bases and the J gene end by 0 bases; junction bases not matched to a gene: 10. CDR1 is MNHEY, CDR2 SMNVEV, per germline (reference sequence). The CDR3 runs 19 residues. CDR3 in DNA: TGTGCCAGCAGTTCAGAACTAGCGGGGGGTCCCAGCTCCTACAATGAGCAGTTCTTC. It encodes CASSSELAGGPSSYNEQFF.

This clone has just a few counts. The chain links TRBV7-8 to TRBJ1-5; a possible D gene is TRBD1 (6 bases). Germline CDR1 and CDR2: SGHVS and FQNEAQ. The CDR3 length is 13 residues. V was trimmed by 8 bases and J by 2 bases, leaving 10 bases between them. CDR3: CASQGSGNQPQHF. CDR3 bases: TGTGCCAGCCAGGGGTCGGGCAATCAGCCCCAGCATTTT.

This clone was detected only a few times. The chain is built from TRBV28 and TRBJ2-5; 9 bases map to TRBD1. The closer fit of TRBJ2-7 to the DNA end suggests the J call may be wrong. From germline, CDR1 is MDHEN and CDR2 SYDVKM. The CDR3 is 15 residues long. Written as DNA, the CDR3 is TGTGCCAGCAGTTTCTCTGGGACAGGGACCTACGAGCAGTACTTC. This encodes CASSFSGTGTYEQYF.

This chain links TRBV27 with TRBJ2-3, with D perhaps matching TRBD2 (6 bases). Trimming cost V 2 bases and J 6 bases, with 9 bases left between them. Per the germline V gene, CDR1 is MNHEY and CDR2 is SMNVEV (reference sequence). This CDR3 region has 13 residues. The CDR3, as DNA: TGTGCCAGCAGTTTAGGCCGGGGGGATACGCAGTATTTT. Protein sequence: CASSLGRGDTQYF.

This chain links TRBV9 with TRBJ2-4; 8 positions match TRBD2. Germline V gene sequence: CDR1 SGDLS, CDR2 YYNGEE. The CDR3 consists of 17 residues. V lost 4 bases to trimming and J lost 1 base; unmatched junction nucleotides: 10. The CDR3 DNA follows: TGTGCCAGCAGCACAAGCGGGGGAAACTTCGCCAAAAACATTCAGTACTTC. Translated, it gives CASSTSGGNFAKNIQYF. Full variable domain (missing parts from reference TRBV9 and TRBJ2-4): DSGVTQTPKHLITATGQRVTLRCSPRSGDLSVYWYQQSLDQGLQFLIQYYNGEERAKGNILERFSAQQFPDLHSELNLSSLELGDSALYFCASSTSGGNFAKNIQYFGAGTRLSVL.

The V call is TRBV5-1, the J call TRBJ1-4; 10 bases line up with TRBD1. The CDR3 length is 16 residues. With 0 bases clipped from V and 2 bases from J, the junction kept 1 base outside the gene matches. CDR1 is SGHRS, CDR2 YFSETQ, per germline. The CDR3 sequence is CASSLETGGTNEKLFF. The DNA for the CDR3 is TGCGCCAGCAGCTTGGAGACAGGGGGCACTAATGAAAAACTGTTTTTT.

This clone was detected ten times or more. V is TRBV29-1 and J is TRBJ1-1, with TRBD1 matching over 7 bases. Germline CDR1 SQVTM, CDR2 ANQGSEA. V shed 0 bases and J 6 bases; nucleotides not matched to a gene: 7. The CDR3 is 14 residues long. DNA for the CDR3: TGCAGCGTTGAAGAAGGAGGGGGCAACCCTGAAGCTTTCTTT. Translation: CSVEEGGGNPEAFF.

This sequence joins TRBV2 and TRBJ1-6, with D uncertain. The CDR3 runs 15 residues. Germline V gene lookup returns CDR1 SNHLY and CDR2 FYNNEI. V gave up 6 bases and J gave up 7 bases, with 16 bases separating them. The CDR3 DNA sequence: TGTGCCAGCAGCCCCAGTTTTAACGGGAATTCACCCCTCCACTTT. Its translation: CASSPSFNGNSPLHF.

The count of this clone is one. This rearrangement joins TRBV6-5 to TRBJ2-1; tentative D call: TRBD1 (6 bases). Germline V lookup: CDR1 MNHEY, CDR2 SVGAGI. V was shortened by 4 bases and J by 1 base, with 11 bases between the two germline ends. This CDR3 contains 15 residues. CDR3 residues: CASSLQGGSYNEQFF. CDR3 nucleotide sequence: TGTGCCAGCAGTTTACAGGGTGGGTCCTACAATGAGCAGTTCTTC.

V gene TRBV23-1 combines with J gene TRBJ2-7, with D maybe TRBD1 (5 bases). TRBV23-1 is annotated as an ORF whose role is uncertain. The CDR3 loop spans 15 amino acids. V lost 4 bases and J lost 2, with 15 bases in between. The DNA of the CDR3 is TGCGCCAGCAGTCGGGGCTATCCGAATCCCTACGAGCAGTACTTC. Amino acid sequence: CASSRGYPNPYEQYF.

The chain has TRBV7-9 and TRBJ1-1; possible D gene TRBD1, 5 bases. This CDR3 region has 14 residues. Trimming pared 1 base from V and 5 bases from J, leaving 11 bases between. Per germline, CDR1 SEHNR and CDR2 FQNEAQ (reference sequence). The CDR3 DNA reads TGTGCCAGCAGCTTAGATGGTAGGGGTACTGAAGCTTTCTTT. It specifies CASSLDGRGTEAFF.

The rearrangement uses TRBV29-1 and TRBJ1-1; D possibly corresponds to TRBD1 (6 bases). Germline V CDR1 and CDR2: SQVTM, ANQGSEA. V dropped 8 bases and J dropped 3 bases, with 10 bases sitting between them. The CDR3 has 11 amino acids. CDR3 DNA: TGCAGCTTTGGGGGCTACACTGAAGCTTTCTTT. Amino acids: CSFGGYTEAFF.

This clone has more than one count but fewer than ten. The CDR3 nucleotides read TGTGCCAGCTCACCTGGACAGGGACCCTACGAGCAGTACTTC. Its translation: CASSPGQGPYEQYF. The rearrangement links TRBV18 to TRBJ2-7; 8 bases line up with TRBD1. The J segment lost 2 bases and the V segment lost 3 bases, leaving 3 bases of the junction unmatched. The CDR3 totals 14 residues. CDR1 is KGHSH and CDR2 is LQKENI in the germline V gene.

A few counts support this clone. The chain employs TRBV19 and TRBJ2-2, with no clear D. V lost 4 bases to trimming and J lost 2 bases, with 8 bases between them. Germline CDR1 reads LNHDA; CDR2 reads SQIVND (reference sequence). The CDR3 is made up of 14 amino acids. The CDR3, as DNA: TGTGCCAGTAGTACCTCTGTCAACACCGGGGAGCTGTTTTTT. This codes for CASSTSVNTGELFF. Supplemented by reference TRBV19 and TRBJ2-2, the full variable domain reads DGGITQSPKYLFRKEGQNVTLSCEQNLNHDAMYWYRQDPGQGLRLIYYSQIVNDFQKGDIAEGYSVSREKKESFPLTVTSAQKNPTAFYLCASSTSVNTGELFFGEGSRLTVL.

J is TRBJ2-5 and V is TRBV30; 8 nucleotides align to TRBD2. Trimming at V came to 5 bases and at J to 5 bases, leaving 10 bases not matched to a gene. The germline gives CDR1 GTSNPN, CDR2 SVGIG (reference sequence). The CDR3 spans 14 residues. CDR3 bases: TGTGCCTGGGACAAAAGCGGGGGCGGGGAGACCCAGTACTTC. Its translation is CAWDKSGGGETQYF.

The chain couples TRBV18 to TRBJ1-2, with 10 bases matching TRBD1. Germline V CDR1 and CDR2: KGHSH, LQKENI. V dropped 3 bases and J dropped 13; count of bases not matched to a gene: 5. The CDR3 consists of 12 residues. The CDR3 DNA reads TGTGCCAGCTCACCGGGGGACAGGGGAAGCACCTTC. It codes for CASSPGDRGSTF.

The chain has TRBV4-2 and TRBJ2-7; 7 bases map to TRBD2. With V trimmed by 2 bases and J by 7 bases, 20 bases remained unmatched. Germline lookup yields CDR1 LGHNA and CDR2 YNFKEQ. The length of the CDR3 is 18 residues. The CDR3 sequence: CASSQSARTSARGGEQYF. In nucleotides, the CDR3 is TGTGCCAGCAGCCAATCCGCCCGTACTAGCGCCCGGGGTGGGGAGCAGTACTTC.

This clone was seen ten or more times. V and J are TRBV19 and TRBJ2-2; 10 bases are a match to TRBD2. With 7 bases clipped from V and 6 bases from J, the junction kept 8 bases outside the gene matches. Germline lookup yields CDR1 LNHDA and CDR2 SQIVND (reference sequence). The CDR3 is 15 residues long. The CDR3 nucleotides read TGTGCCAGTATCAAGCGGGGGGGCACCGCCGGGGAGCTGTTTTTT. Its translation is CASIKRGGTAGELFF.

The CDR3 is CASSLDAGGFYEQYF. Written as DNA, the CDR3 is TGCGCCAGCAGCTTGGACGCAGGGGGCTTCTACGAGCAGTACTTC. J is TRBJ2-7 and V is TRBV5-1; 8 nucleotides line up with TRBD1. Trimming took 0 bases from V and 3 from J; bases not matched to a gene: 5. CDR1 and CDR2 (germline): SGHRS, YFSETQ. The CDR3 sequence is 15 residues long.

The V and J genes are TRBV9 and TRBJ2-5, with 7 nucleotides matching TRBD2. Trimming cost V 0 bases and J 5 bases; bases outside gene matches: 13. Germline V gene lookup returns CDR1 SGDLS and CDR2 YYNGEE. The CDR3 runs to 17 residues. The CDR3 reads CASSVGASSGLGETQYF. The CDR3 DNA follows: TGTGCCAGCAGCGTAGGGGCGTCTAGCGGTCTGGGGGAGACCCAGTACTTC.

This clone has more than one count but fewer than ten. V usage is TRBV7-9 and J usage is TRBJ2-5, with TRBD2 as a possible D gene (6 bases). V was cut by 3 bases and J by 5 bases, with 10 bases left in between. This CDR3 spans 13 amino acids. CDR1 is SEHNR and CDR2 is FQNEAQ in the germline V gene (reference sequence). In nucleotides, the CDR3 is TGTGCCAGCAGCTTGGGGGGAACTGAGACCCAGTACTTC. Amino acid sequence: CASSLGGTETQYF.

This clone was recorded at least ten times. CDR3 region: CASSIQTGYSYEQYF. DNA for the CDR3: TGTGCCAGTAGTATCCAGACAGGGTACTCCTACGAGCAGTACTTC. The chain employs TRBV19 and TRBJ2-7, with 7 bases aligning to TRBD1. J gave up 0 bases and V 3 bases, and 5 bases lay outside the gene matches. The CDR3 sequence is 15 residues long. Germline V gene sequence: CDR1 LNHDA, CDR2 SQIVND (reference sequence).

The CDR3 here is CASSGQGAQYF. The CDR3 nucleotides are TGTGCCAGCAGCGGACAGGGGGCCCAGTATTTT. The V gene is TRBV6-5, the J gene TRBJ2-3, with TRBD1 matching 11 bases. The CDR3 is made up of 11 amino acids. Losses at the gene ends were 6 bases for V and 12 bases for J; bases not matched to a gene: 2. CDR1 and CDR2 from the germline V gene are MNHEY and SVGAGI.

The chain carries TRBV2 and TRBJ2-1; 11 nucleotides match TRBD2. CDR1 is SNHLY and CDR2 is FYNNEI in the germline V gene. The trim removed 4 bases at V and 8 bases at J, leaving 10 bases unmatched. The length of the CDR3 is 16 residues. The CDR3 DNA follows: TGTGCCAGCAGTGGGTCGCGGCTAGCGGGGGGCCATGAGCAGTTCTTC. It codes for CASSGSRLAGGHEQFF.

The genes are TRBV7-9 and TRBJ2-5; the D is unclear. The CDR3 contains 15 residues. Germline V gives CDR1 SEHNR, CDR2 FQNEAQ (reference sequence). Trimming shortened V by 3 bases and J by 5 bases, and 16 bases separated the two germline ends. The CDR3, as DNA: TGTGCCAGCAGCTTTTTGGATGGGCTCTCGGAGACCCAGTACTTC. This sequence encodes CASSFLDGLSETQYF.

This clone was seen more than once but under ten times. The chain combines TRBV7-8 with TRBJ2-5; 7 bases are a match to TRBD2. Germline V gene lookup returns CDR1 SGHVS and CDR2 FQNEAQ. The CDR3 is 15 residues long. With 5 bases clipped from V and 11 bases from J, the junction kept 17 bases outside the gene matches. As DNA, the CDR3 is TGTGCCAGCAGCCTTAGGGCCGACTCGGGGAGGGAGCAGTACTTC. Its protein is CASSLRADSGREQYF.

The genes are TRBV18 and TRBJ1-2; no clear D. The germline gives CDR1 KGHSH, CDR2 LQKENI. The CDR3 runs to 15 residues. V was pared by 2 bases and J by 0 bases, with 10 bases between. The CDR3 bases are TGTGCCAGCTCACCAGCCGTAGATCCTAACTATGGCTACACCTTC. This gives the protein CASSPAVDPNYGYTF.